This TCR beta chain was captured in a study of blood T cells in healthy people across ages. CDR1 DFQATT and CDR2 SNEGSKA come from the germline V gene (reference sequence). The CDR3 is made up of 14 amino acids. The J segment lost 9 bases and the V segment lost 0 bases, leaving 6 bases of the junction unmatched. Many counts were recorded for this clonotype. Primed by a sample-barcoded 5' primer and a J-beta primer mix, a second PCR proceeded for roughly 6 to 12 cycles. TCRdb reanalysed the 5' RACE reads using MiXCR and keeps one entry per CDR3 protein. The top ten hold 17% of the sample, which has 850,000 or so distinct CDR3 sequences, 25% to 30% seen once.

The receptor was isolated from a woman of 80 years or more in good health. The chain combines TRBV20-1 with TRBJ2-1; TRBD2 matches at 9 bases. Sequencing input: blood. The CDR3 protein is CSARDRGGGGEQFF. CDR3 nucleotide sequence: TGCAGTGCTAGAGATCGCGGGGGGGGCGGTGAGCAGTTCTTC.